Below, 16 T cell receptor beta chains from the same sample are listed, as sequenced in a study of blood T cell repertoires in COVID-19. Sequencing was performed with immunoSEQ multiplex PCR; in TCRdb, only in-frame clones are kept and a portion is missing. The table lists some 300,000 clones, roughly 87% of them singletons. Specimen: PBMCs or T cells enriched from blood (not recorded which). The source is a woman aged 25 to 39 who had recovered from COVID-19.

The chain employs TRBV6-6 and TRBJ1-5, with D tentatively TRBD1 (6 bases). The germline gives CDR1 MNHNY, CDR2 SVGAGI (reference sequence). This CDR3 spans 12 amino acids. The ends were cut back, 6 bases at V and 11 bases at J, with 14 bases in the middle. The CDR3 nucleotides are TGTGCCAGCAGGACAGGTCTGTTAGCCCAGCATTTT. This translates into CASRTGLLAQHF.

This clone was recorded once. This chain uses TRBV29-1 with TRBJ2-5, with 10 bases fitting TRBD1. This CDR3 is built from 14 residues. In germline, CDR1 is SQVTM, CDR2 ANQGSEA. Losses at the gene ends were 6 bases for V and 3 bases for J; bases not matched to a gene: 7. CDR3 sequence (DNA): TGCAGCGTACCGGGACAGGGGTTTGAAGAGACCCAGTACTTC. This codes for CSVPGQGFEETQYF.

The chain links TRBV9 to TRBJ1-3, with D perhaps matching TRBD1 (6 bases). Germline CDR1 reads SGDLS; CDR2 reads YYNGEE. Trimming cost V 3 bases and J 0 bases, with 16 bases left between them. The CDR3 contains 17 residues. The CDR3: CASSAHSGGSSGNTIYF. CDR3 sequence (DNA): TGTGCCAGCAGCGCCCACTCGGGGGGCAGCTCTGGAAACACCATATATTTT.

J is TRBJ2-7 and V is TRBV7-2; TRBD2 matches 11 bases. Germline CDR1 reads SGHTA; CDR2 reads FQGNSA. J gave up 2 bases and V 3 bases, and 3 bases lay outside the gene matches. The CDR3 spans 15 residues. CDR3 amino acids: CASSFGSGGAYEQYF. CDR3 sequence (DNA): TGTGCCAGCAGCTTCGGTAGCGGGGGGGCCTACGAGCAGTACTTC.

V usage is TRBV5-4 and J usage is TRBJ2-7; 9 nucleotides match TRBD1. Germline V lookup: CDR1 SGHNT, CDR2 YYREEE (reference sequence). V was pared by 0 bases and J by 5 bases, with 6 bases of the junction left unmatched. This CDR3 comprises 15 residues. CDR3 protein: CASSLVGTGMDEQYF. As DNA, the CDR3 is TGTGCCAGCAGCTTGGTCGGGACAGGGATGGACGAGCAGTACTTC.

The chain couples TRBV6-5 to TRBJ1-5; 7 bases line up with TRBD1. The CDR3 extends over 15 amino acids. CDR1 and CDR2 from the germline V gene are MNHEY and SVGAGI. J was trimmed by 7 bases and V by 6 bases; bases with no gene match: 12. The CDR3 here is CASRRDSVELQPQHF. The DNA for the CDR3 is TGTGCCAGCAGACGGGACAGTGTGGAGCTCCAGCCCCAGCATTTT.

This sequence joins TRBV15 and TRBJ1-2, with 9 bases that match TRBD1. The CDR3 covers 14 residues. CDR1 LNHNV and CDR2 YYDKDF come from the germline V gene (reference sequence). The ends lost 5 bases at V and 8 bases at J; junction bases unmatched: 9. CDR3 coding DNA: TGTGCCACCAGCCCCCCGGGACAGGGTCGGGGCTACACCTTC. Translation gives CATSPPGQGRGYTF.

The genes are TRBV6-2 or TRBV6-3 and TRBJ2-7; possible D gene TRBD2, 7 bases. The germline gives CDR1 MNHEY, CDR2 SVGEGT. The CDR3 sequence is 14 residues long. Trimming removed 5 bases from V and 3 bases from J, with 14 bases in between. CDR3 residues: CASSMGGRVYEQYF. DNA for the CDR3: TGTGCCAGCAGTATGGGGGGGCGCGTCTACGAGCAGTACTTC.

This clone was found a few times. This chain links TRBV7-8 with TRBJ1-2; 8 bases fit TRBD1. V shed 5 bases and J 7 bases; nucleotides not matched to a gene: 6. This CDR3 contains 13 residues. In germline, CDR1 is SGHVS, CDR2 FQNEAQ. CDR3 sequence reads: CASSPRTGFGYTF. The CDR3 nucleotides read TGTGCCAGCAGCCCCCGGACAGGGTTTGGCTACACCTTC.

The chain joins TRBV4-1 to TRBJ2-1; TRBD1 might be the D (6 bases). The V and J ends lost 0 bases and 9 bases respectively, with 15 bases between them. The CDR3 runs 15 residues. Germline CDR1 is MGHRA and CDR2 is YSYEKL. The DNA for the CDR3 is TGCGCCAGCAGCCAAGATCCCACAGGGTGGGGTGAGCAGTTCTTC. It codes for CASSQDPTGWGEQFF.

The V call is TRBV4-2, the J call TRBJ2-3, with 11 bases that match TRBD2. With V trimmed by 4 bases and J by 4 bases, 10 bases remained unmatched. Germline V gene sequence: CDR1 LGHNA, CDR2 YNFKEQ. This CDR3 is built from 17 residues. For the CDR3, the DNA is TGTGCCAGCAGCCCCCATAGCGGGGGGGCGTTATCAGATACGCAGTATTTT. Its protein is CASSPHSGGALSDTQYF.

The V gene is TRBV6-5, the J gene TRBJ1-2, with TRBD1 matching over 10 bases. This CDR3 has 15 amino acids. Trimming removed 6 bases from V and 5 bases from J; junction bases left unmatched: 9. Germline V gene lookup returns CDR1 MNHEY and CDR2 SVGAGI. The CDR3 spells CASSPGQGGRYGYTF. DNA of the CDR3: TGTGCCAGCAGCCCCGGACAGGGGGGTCGGTATGGCTACACCTTC.

This chain connects TRBV11-2 to TRBJ1-2, with 9 positions matching TRBD1. This CDR3 has 16 residues. Trimming cost V 4 bases and J 8 bases; bases outside gene matches: 14. Germline V gene lookup returns CDR1 SGHAT and CDR2 FQNNGV. The CDR3 is CASSSRTGAGVGGYTF. CDR3 coding DNA: TGTGCCAGCAGCTCCCGGACAGGGGCGGGTGTAGGGGGCTACACCTTC.

The V gene is TRBV25-1, the J gene TRBJ1-2, with 7 bases aligning to TRBD1. In germline, CDR1 is MGHDK, CDR2 SYGVNS. V shed 6 bases, J shed 4 bases, and the junction held 5 bases outside the gene matches. This CDR3 spans 13 amino acids. As DNA, the CDR3 is TGTGCCAGCAGCGATTCAGGGGGCTATGGCTACACCTTC. Amino acid sequence: CASSDSGGYGYTF.

The chain uses TRBV12-5 and TRBJ1-4, with 8 bases identical to TRBD1. From germline, CDR1 is LGHNT and CDR2 FRNRAP. This CDR3 has 15 residues. J was trimmed by 3 bases and V by 5 bases; bases with no gene match: 5. CDR3 protein: CASGSQGAANEKLFF. CDR3 sequence (DNA): TGTGCTAGTGGTAGCCAGGGGGCTGCTAATGAAAAACTGTTTTTT.

This rearrangement joins TRBV9 to TRBJ1-2; D is undetermined. The ends were cut back, 0 bases at V and 1 base at J, with 10 bases in the middle. The CDR3 is 15 residues long. CDR1 and CDR2 from the germline V gene are SGDLS and YYNGEE. CDR3 amino acids: CASSVGGILNYGYTF. CDR3 sequence (DNA): TGTGCCAGCAGCGTAGGCGGGATACTTAACTATGGCTACACCTTC. Looking up the rest from reference TRBV9 and TRBJ1-2 gives the full variable domain: DSGVTQTPKHLITATGQRVTLRCSPRSGDLSVYWYQQSLDQGLQFLIQYYNGEERAKGNILERFSAQQFPDLHSELNLSSLELGDSALYFCASSVGGILNYGYTFGSGTRLTVV.